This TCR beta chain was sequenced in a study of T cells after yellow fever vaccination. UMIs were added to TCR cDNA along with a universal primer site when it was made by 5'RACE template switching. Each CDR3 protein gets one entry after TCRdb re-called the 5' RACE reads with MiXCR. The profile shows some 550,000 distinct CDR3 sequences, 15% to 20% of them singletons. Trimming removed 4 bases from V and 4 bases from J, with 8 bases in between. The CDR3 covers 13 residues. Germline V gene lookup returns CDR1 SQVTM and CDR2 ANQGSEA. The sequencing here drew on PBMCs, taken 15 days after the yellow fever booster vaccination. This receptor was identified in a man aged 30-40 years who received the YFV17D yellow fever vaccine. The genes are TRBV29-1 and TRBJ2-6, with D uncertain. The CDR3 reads CSVVRAGANVLTF. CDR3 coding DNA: TGCAGCGTTGTAAGGGCCGGGGCCAACGTCCTGACTTTC.